The 8 T cell receptor beta chains in this list originate from one sample, sequenced in a study of identical twins. TCRdb fed the 5' RACE reads into MiXCR, producing one record per CDR3 protein. The data show about 530,000 distinct CDR3 sequences, approximately 20% seen once. The data also belong to a second study, concerning yellow fever vaccine responses in identical twins.

Sequencing was carried out using CD4+ T cells sorted from blood. These receptors were collected from a woman aged 18-29 years in good health.

This clonotype has only a few counts. This sequence joins TRBV20-1 and TRBJ2-1; D possibly corresponds to TRBD2 (6 bases). The V and J ends lost 6 bases and 9 bases respectively, with 30 bases between them. The CDR3 is 17 residues long. Germline V gives CDR1 DFQATT, CDR2 SNEGSKA (reference sequence). The CDR3 sequence: CSAYLGPGTRRWGEQFF. The CDR3 DNA reads as TGCAGTGCCTACTTGGGACCTGGGACTCGGCGATGGGGTGAGCAGTTCTTC.

The CDR3 DNA reads TGTGCCAGCAGCTTAAGACAGTACACCGGGGAGCTGTTTTTT. It yields the protein CASSLRQYTGELFF. The chain recombines TRBV5-8 with TRBJ2-2; weak D call: TRBD1 (5 bases). This CDR3 spans 14 amino acids. Trimming took off 2 bases at V and 3 bases at J, with 8 bases between the two ends. Germline loops: CDR1 SGHTS, CDR2 YDEGEE.

This clonotype was detected a few times. The J gene is TRBJ2-1, the V gene TRBV4-1; 9 bases fit TRBD2. The trim removed 1 base at V and 6 bases at J, leaving 10 bases unmatched. The CDR3 extends over 17 amino acids. Germline V CDR1 and CDR2: MGHRA, YSYEKL. The CDR3, as DNA: TGCGCCAGCAGCCAAGGGTCCTTGGCGGGGGGGCTCAATGAGCAGTTCTTC. Translation: CASSQGSLAGGLNEQFF.

The chain is built from TRBV19 and TRBJ1-2; 7 bases are a match to TRBD1. CDR3 length equals 14 residues. Trimming cost V 5 bases and J 2 bases; bases outside gene matches: 5. CDR1 and CDR2 (germline): LNHDA, SQIVND (reference sequence). For the CDR3, the DNA is TGTGCCAGTAGTCCCAAGACAGGGAACTATGGCTACACCTTC. This sequence encodes CASSPKTGNYGYTF.

This clonotype was counted between two and nine times. The chain carries TRBV5-1 and TRBJ2-4; D unclear. Trimming shortened V by 0 bases and J by 6 bases, and 16 bases separated the two germline ends. From germline, CDR1 is SGHRS and CDR2 YFSETQ. CDR3 length: 16 residues. This CDR3 is CASSLGETLPRNIQYF. DNA of the CDR3: TGCGCCAGCAGCTTGGGTGAGACCCTCCCCAGAAACATTCAGTACTTC.

This clonotype has only a few counts. The chain recombines TRBV28 with TRBJ2-2; D is perhaps TRBD2 (5 bases). Germline CDR1 is MDHEN and CDR2 is SYDVKM. CDR3 length: 12 amino acids. V was trimmed by 7 bases and J by 8 bases, leaving 11 bases between them. CDR3 region: CASTRGFGELFF. In DNA, the CDR3 is TGTGCCAGCACTAGAGGGTTTGGGGAGCTGTTTTTT.

The chain uses TRBV12-3 or TRBV12-4 and TRBJ1-5; D gene unclear. The CDR3 extends over 16 amino acids. V lost 7 bases to trimming and J lost 2 bases, with 18 bases between them. CDR3 DNA: TGTGCCAGCACCCTGGGGAATAACGCTGGCAATCAGCCCCAGCATTTT. Encoded protein: CASTLGNNAGNQPQHF.

This clonotype was observed a few times. The CDR3, as DNA: TGTGCCAGCAGCTTATTTACCATGGGGACGTCTTCCTACGAGCAGTACTTC. This gives the protein CASSLFTMGTSSYEQYF. The rearrangement uses TRBV7-6 and TRBJ2-7; D could derive from TRBD1 or TRBD2 (5 bases each). The V end was cut by 2 bases, the J end by 1 base, with 18 bases between. This CDR3 region has 17 residues. Germline loops: CDR1 SGHVS, CDR2 FNYEAQ.